This is a list of T cell receptor beta chains from one sample in a study of identical twins. TCRdb reanalysed the 5' RACE reads using MiXCR and keeps one entry per CDR3 protein. The sample includes roughly 750,000 distinct CDR3 sequences, about 20% of them seen just once. These same data were also listed under a study on T cells expressing NK-cell markers.

Sequencing input: PBMCs. The receptors originated from a woman aged 18-29 years in good health. Each CDR3 is given with its conserved first and last residue.

V gene	J gene	CDR3 protein
TRBV12-3/TRBV12-4	TRBJ2-7	CASSGDSEAYEQYF
TRBV27	TRBJ1-6	CASSSGTANSPLHF
TRBV12-3/TRBV12-4	TRBJ2-1	CASSHGAIHSYNEQFF
TRBV29-1	TRBJ2-3	CSVPSGASDTQYF
TRBV27	TRBJ2-7	CASTSWGGEQYF
TRBV12-3/TRBV12-4	TRBJ1-1	CASSSGSEAFF
TRBV20-1	TRBJ2-5	CSASRGRSETQYF
TRBV20-1	TRBJ1-5	CSATKGPTNQPQHF
TRBV7-2	TRBJ2-7	CASSLTDSLYEQYF
TRBV7-8	TRBJ2-5	CASDQAGTREETQYF
TRBV4-2	TRBJ2-4	CASSQGGARAKNIQYF
TRBV7-3	TRBJ1-5	CASSLRLHSNQPQHF
TRBV3-1	TRBJ2-1	CASSPAGQSVGEQFF
TRBV20-1	TRBJ1-5	CSAEGQGAQPQHF
TRBV7-9	TRBJ2-7	CASSSGPYEQYF
TRBV5-1	TRBJ2-1	CASRRDPSSNEQFF
TRBV12-3/TRBV12-4	TRBJ2-3	CASSPQGSSTDTQYF
TRBV27	TRBJ2-2	CASSLEAAPGELFF
TRBV18	TRBJ2-7	CASSPPGKHEQYF
TRBV12-3/TRBV12-4	TRBJ2-5	CASSLGRAQYF
TRBV9	TRBJ2-5	CASSVGVREETQYF
TRBV10-3	TRBJ2-7	CAISDGGDYEQYF
TRBV5-1	TRBJ2-1	CASSGGGWNNEQFF
TRBV12-3/TRBV12-4	TRBJ1-2	CSSSRGVFDGYTF
TRBV29-1	TRBJ2-7	CSVTGLRSSYEQYF
TRBV6-2/TRBV6-3	TRBJ2-7	CASTLLGTASYEQYF
TRBV20-1	TRBJ2-5	CSARWSGETQYF
TRBV20-1	TRBJ2-3	CSANTHSQGMRDTQYF
TRBV6-5	TRBJ2-3	CASSYKMTSTSTTDTQYF
TRBV7-7	TRBJ2-5	CASSLATGETQYF
TRBV10-2	TRBJ2-7	CASSEGNVISYEQYF
TRBV27	TRBJ1-2	CASSTTGTNYGYTF
TRBV29-1	TRBJ2-1	CSVGRMGGNEQFF
TRBV10-3	TRBJ2-1	CAISGGGRAAPPEQFF
TRBV27	TRBJ2-7	CASSLTWVLDEQYF
TRBV6-1	TRBJ2-7	CASRGGVLSYEQYF
TRBV5-1	TRBJ2-7	CASSLAGSNSYEQYF
TRBV20-1	TRBJ2-1	CSAGGTGLTSEQFF
TRBV9	TRBJ2-1	CASSSGTDEQFF
TRBV10-3	TRBJ2-7	CAISELTQGQYF
TRBV4-1	TRBJ2-4	CASSAGQGSKNIQYF
TRBV6-4	TRBJ2-1	CASRGLAGATGLLRNEQFF